This T cell receptor (beta chain) was recovered during a study of vaccination effects on CD4 cells after COVID-19. Points on this clone: The antigen is undetermined.

The CDR3 sequence is 14 residues long. CDR1 is MGHDK and CDR2 is SYGVNS in the germline V gene. Trimming removed 4 bases from V and 4 bases from J, with 12 bases in between. Assay used: immunoSEQ multiplex PCR; TCRdb lists only in-frame clones, some missing. The sample has about 32,000 clones; 65% to 75% are singletons. ViraFEST used viral peptide pools to expand antigen-specific CD4+ T cells before sequencing. The culture ran for about 11 days, and then CD4+ T cells were isolated. BNT162b2 vaccine or mRNA-1273 vaccine was given to participants in two doses. The sequence was obtained from a human donor who received a COVID-19 vaccine. Sequenced material: CD4+ T cells from PBMCs cultured with HCoV-229E spike peptides, taken after COVID-19 vaccination. The chain couples TRBV25-1 to TRBJ2-3, with D possibly matching TRBD1 (6 bases). The chain's CDR3 is CASSATTGPDTQYF. The CDR3 DNA follows: TGTGCCAGCAGTGCCACCACAGGGCCAGATACGCAGTATTTT.